These 32 T cell receptor beta chains were all obtained from the same sample, sequenced in a study of OX40 agonist ivuxolimab in advanced cancers. The data were produced by immunoSEQ multiplex PCR, yet TCRdb's version contains in-frame clones alone and is incomplete. Among some 45,000 clones listed, roughly 90% were seen once. This specimen consisted of CD4+ or CD8+ T cells sorted from blood, obtained in a trial of the OX40 agonist ivuxolimab. These receptors all stem from an adult with an advanced solid tumor such as melanoma, head and neck, liver or kidney cancer.

This clone was found a few times. The chain uses TRBV7-9 and TRBJ1-2; D might be TRBD1 (6 bases). The CDR3 extends over 13 amino acids. Trimming removed 5 bases at V and 4 bases at J, with 11 bases between. In germline, CDR1 is SEHNR, CDR2 FQNEAQ (reference sequence). The CDR3 DNA follows: TGTGCCAGCAGCCTCGGGGGCGTCTATGGCTACACCTTC. Its translation: CASSLGGVYGYTF.

The gene calls are TRBV5-1 and TRBJ2-2, with 10 bases matching TRBD2. This CDR3 is built from 17 residues. V shed 0 bases and J 7 bases; nucleotides not matched to a gene: 9. Germline CDR1 and CDR2: SGHRS and YFSETQ. CDR3 DNA: TGCGCCAGCAGCTTGGTTTATACTAGCGGGGCAGGCGGGGAGCTGTTTTTT. It specifies CASSLVYTSGAGGELFF.

V and J are TRBV6-1 and TRBJ2-2, with D unclear. Germline-derived CDR1 and CDR2 are MNHNS and SASEGT. The CDR3 loop spans 14 amino acids. V was pared by 3 bases and J by 5 bases, with 10 bases between. The CDR3 here is CASSDVGLTGELFF. DNA of the CDR3: TGTGCCAGCAGTGATGTTGGGTTAACCGGGGAGCTGTTTTTT.

This clone was picked up one time. The V gene is TRBV9, the J gene TRBJ2-1; D call uncertain. V was shortened by 4 bases and J by 0 bases, with 14 bases between the two germline ends. The CDR3 has 16 residues. Germline CDR1 and CDR2: SGDLS and YYNGEE. This chain's CDR3 is CASSPDPGTSYNEQFF. The CDR3 DNA reads as TGTGCCAGCAGCCCCGACCCCGGCACCTCCTACAATGAGCAGTTCTTC.

The chain recombines TRBV7-2 with TRBJ2-5, with 10 bases lining up with TRBD2. This CDR3 is 16 amino acids long. Germline trimming cut 5 bases from V and 1 base from J; bases unmatched to any gene: 7. From germline, CDR1 is SGHTA and CDR2 FQGNSA. The CDR3 bases are TGTGCCAGCAGCCCGAGACTAGCGGGCTTCCAAGAGACCCAGTACTTC. It translates to CASSPRLAGFQETQYF.

This clone was counted a single time. This rearrangement joins TRBV6-6 to TRBJ2-1, with D tentatively TRBD2 (6 bases). The CDR3 covers 13 residues. The V and J ends lost 5 bases and 10 bases respectively, with 15 bases between them. In germline, CDR1 is MNHNY, CDR2 SVGAGI (reference sequence). In nucleotides, the CDR3 is TGTGCCAGCAGTCTAATAGTCGGGGGAGAGCAGTTCTTC. Protein sequence: CASSLIVGGEQFF.

The chain joins TRBV4-1 to TRBJ2-7, with D unclear. CDR3 length: 12 amino acids. Germline loops: CDR1 MGHRA, CDR2 YSYEKL. The V and J ends lost 1 base and 7 bases respectively, with 8 bases between them. The CDR3 DNA follows: TGCGCCAGCAGCCAAGGAAAGGAGGAGCAGTACTTC. It encodes CASSQGKEEQYF.

The V gene is TRBV30, the J gene TRBJ1-2, with D possibly TRBD1 on 5 matching bases. The V and J ends lost 5 bases and 1 base respectively, with 11 bases between them. CDR1 and CDR2 from the germline V gene are GTSNPN and SVGIG (reference sequence). The CDR3 loop spans 13 amino acids. CDR3: CAWLQDSNYGYTF. The DNA for the CDR3 is TGTGCCTGGCTCCAAGACAGTAACTATGGCTACACCTTC.

This rearrangement joins TRBV10-3 to TRBJ1-4; no firm D call. The CDR3 length is 13 residues. Germline V gene sequence: CDR1 ENHRY, CDR2 SYGVKD. V lost 0 bases, J lost 6 bases, and 5 bases lay in between. The CDR3 protein is CAISESGYEKLFF. The CDR3 DNA is TGTGCCATCAGTGAGTCAGGGTATGAAAAACTGTTTTTT.

The chain uses TRBV9 and TRBJ1-1; 11 nucleotides match TRBD1. The CDR3 extends over 15 amino acids. The ends lost 3 bases at V and 4 bases at J; junction bases unmatched: 5. Germline CDR1 is SGDLS and CDR2 is YYNGEE. This CDR3 is CASSEQDRGLTEAFF. CDR3 DNA: TGTGCCAGCAGCGAACAGGACAGGGGGCTCACTGAAGCTTTCTTT.

The chain combines TRBV5-6 with TRBJ2-2; a possible D gene is TRBD1 (6 bases). This CDR3 has 14 amino acids. Germline-derived CDR1 and CDR2 are SGHDT and YYEEEE. V dropped 4 bases and J dropped 4 bases, with 11 bases sitting between them. For the CDR3, the DNA is TGTGCCAGCAGCCAGGACAGCCGCACCGGGGAGCTGTTTTTT. Translated: CASSQDSRTGELFF.

This clone occurred a few times. The chain links TRBV6-5 to TRBJ1-2; TRBD1 aligns across 7 bases. This CDR3 is built from 14 residues. The germline gives CDR1 MNHEY, CDR2 SVGAGI. V lost 0 bases to trimming and J lost 7 bases; unmatched junction nucleotides: 5. CDR3 in DNA: TGTGCCAGCAGTTACTCGGAGGGGGCGGGTGGCTACACCTTC. It is translated as CASSYSEGAGGYTF.

The chain is built from TRBV7-7 and TRBJ2-3; the D is unclear. V gave up 2 bases and J gave up 12 bases, with 15 bases separating them. The CDR3 covers 13 residues. Germline V gives CDR1 SSHAT, CDR2 FNYEAQ (reference sequence). The DNA for the CDR3 is TGTGCCAGCAGCTTAACCGGGCCCGGGCCACAGTATTTT. The encoded protein is CASSLTGPGPQYF.

The chain joins TRBV27 to TRBJ1-5; D unresolved. Trimming removed 6 bases at V and 3 bases at J, with 12 bases between. CDR3 length: 14 residues. Per germline, CDR1 MNHEY and CDR2 SMNVEV (reference sequence). The CDR3 sequence: CASSPGGINQPQHF. As DNA, the CDR3 is TGTGCCAGCAGCCCCGGAGGGATCAATCAGCCCCAGCATTTT.

The genes are TRBV7-6 and TRBJ2-1; tentatively, D is TRBD1 (6 bases). The CDR3 sequence is 13 residues long. V was clipped by 1 base and J by 6 bases, with 7 bases between them. Germline V gene sequence: CDR1 SGHVS, CDR2 FNYEAQ. The CDR3 loop reads CASSLEQGNEQFF. The CDR3 DNA is TGTGCCAGCAGCTTAGAACAGGGCAATGAGCAGTTCTTC.

V and J are TRBV7-9 and TRBJ2-5; the match to TRBD2 covers 7 bases. The V and J ends lost 2 bases and 3 bases, in that order; junction bases with no gene match: 3. The CDR3 is made up of 14 amino acids. Germline CDR1 SEHNR, CDR2 FQNEAQ (reference sequence). The CDR3 nucleotides read TGTGCCAGCAGCTTATCCGGGACTAAAGAGACCCAGTACTTC. It specifies CASSLSGTKETQYF.

The chain uses TRBV7-7 and TRBJ2-5; D gene ambiguous. CDR1 is SSHAT, CDR2 FNYEAQ, per germline (reference sequence). V lost 1 base and J lost 1, with 10 bases in between. The CDR3 is 15 residues long. Here the CDR3 DNA reads TGTGCCAGCAGCTTAGTTTGGGGATCCCAAGAGACCCAGTACTTC. Its translation: CASSLVWGSQETQYF.

This clone has a handful of counts. J is TRBJ1-6 and V is TRBV7-3, with D possibly TRBD1 on 5 matching bases. This CDR3 spans 14 amino acids. Trimming left V 3 bases short and J 8 bases short, with 11 bases between. Germline V CDR1 and CDR2: SGHTA, FQGTGA. CDR3 DNA sequence: TGTGCCAGCAGCTTCGGGGCCTGGGATTCACCCCTCCACTTT. Protein: CASSFGAWDSPLHF.

The V gene is TRBV7-2, the J gene TRBJ2-7; 9 bases map to TRBD1. The CDR3 length is 13 residues. V lost 5 bases, J lost 3 bases, and 2 bases stayed unmatched. The germline V gene has CDR1 SGHTA and CDR2 FQGNSA. The CDR3 nucleotides read TGTGCCAGCAGCCGGGACAGGGACTACGAGCAGTACTTC. Translation gives CASSRDRDYEQYF.

The chain employs TRBV2 and TRBJ2-1, with 9 bases fitting TRBD2. V was clipped by 5 bases and J by 7 bases; unmatched bases: 12. The CDR3 loop spans 16 amino acids. Germline assignment: CDR1 SNHLY and CDR2 FYNNEI. The CDR3 DNA reads as TGTGCCAGCAGTTCCCAAAAGCGGGGGGCGTGGAATGAGCAGTTCTTC. This translates into CASSSQKRGAWNEQFF.

The V call is TRBV4-1, the J call TRBJ2-7, with TRBD2 matching 8 bases. Germline trimming cut 4 bases from V and 3 bases from J; bases unmatched to any gene: 8. Germline V CDR1 and CDR2: MGHRA, YSYEKL. The length of the CDR3 is 15 residues. CDR3 sequence reads: CASSLSAGGVYEQYF. The DNA of the CDR3 is TGCGCCAGCAGCCTAAGCGCGGGAGGAGTCTACGAGCAGTACTTC.

CDR3 nucleotides: TGTGCCAGTAGCCCCAGACAGATCCGCTATGGCTACACCTTC. Its translation is CASSPRQIRYGYTF. The rearrangement joins TRBV19 to TRBJ1-2; tentative D call: TRBD1 (5 bases). Trimming cost V 6 bases and J 4 bases, with 15 bases left between them. The germline V gene has CDR1 LNHDA and CDR2 SQIVND (reference sequence). This CDR3 spans 14 amino acids.

The chain recombines TRBV27 with TRBJ2-1; D is perhaps TRBD2 (5 bases). Germline V CDR1 and CDR2: MNHEY, SMNVEV (reference sequence). There are 13 residues in the CDR3. The germline V and J ends were trimmed by 6 bases and 4 bases, with 10 bases remaining between them. Here the CDR3 DNA reads TGTGCCAGCAGACTAGACGGGTACAATGAGCAGTTCTTC. Its translation is CASRLDGYNEQFF.

The chain uses TRBV7-9 and TRBJ2-1; D unresolved. V dropped 4 bases and J dropped 10 bases, with 11 bases sitting between them. Per the germline V gene, CDR1 is SEHNR and CDR2 is FQNEAQ (reference sequence). There are 12 residues in the CDR3. The CDR3 bases are TGTGCCAGCAGCTATCAACGCGGCGAGCAGTTCTTC. Its protein is CASSYQRGEQFF.

This chain links TRBV7-6 with TRBJ2-3, with 8 nucleotides matching TRBD2. Looked up from germline, CDR1 is SGHVS and CDR2 is FNYEAQ. The V gene end was trimmed by 5 bases and the J gene end by 1 base; junction bases not matched to a gene: 11. The CDR3 runs to 17 residues. CDR3 sequence: CASSGPQAGEGTDTQYF. The DNA for the CDR3 is TGTGCCAGCAGCGGCCCCCAAGCGGGAGAGGGCACAGATACGCAGTATTTT.

The V call is TRBV6-1, the J call TRBJ2-4; D not certain. Germline CDR1 is MNHNS and CDR2 is SASEGT. The CDR3 extends over 10 amino acids. Between the trimmed V and J ends, which lost 10 bases and 3 bases, there was a span of 4 bases. Here the CDR3 reads CATSKNIQYF. CDR3 bases: TGTGCCACCAGCAAAAACATTCAGTACTTC.

The V and J genes are TRBV27 and TRBJ2-2, with TRBD2 as a possible D gene (6 bases). CDR1 is MNHEY and CDR2 is SMNVEV in the germline V gene (reference sequence). This CDR3 has 14 amino acids. The germline V and J ends were trimmed by 7 bases and 1 base, with 10 bases remaining between them. Here the CDR3 reads CASTREENTGELFF. CDR3 DNA sequence: TGTGCCAGCACTAGGGAGGAGAACACCGGGGAGCTGTTTTTT.

The chain is built from TRBV9 and TRBJ2-7, with D hard to call. Germline V gene lookup returns CDR1 SGDLS and CDR2 YYNGEE. This CDR3 contains 15 residues. Trimming removed 0 bases at V and 1 base at J, with 11 bases between. The CDR3 coding sequence is TGTGCCAGCAGCGTAGGATCCAAACCTTCCTACGAGCAGTACTTC. It translates to CASSVGSKPSYEQYF.

This clone was seen just once. The chain joins TRBV7-8 to TRBJ2-7; tentatively, D is TRBD1 (6 bases). There are 15 residues in the CDR3. The V gene's germline CDR1 is SGHVS and CDR2 FQNEAQ. Trimming took 1 base from V and 4 from J, leaving 14 bases between them. CDR3 sequence: CASSLGQGSIYEQYF. DNA of the CDR3: TGTGCCAGCAGCTTAGGTCAGGGGTCGATTTACGAGCAGTACTTC.

The chain employs TRBV6-5 and TRBJ2-7; D remains unclear. The CDR3 covers 14 residues. Trimming shortened V by 8 bases and J by 2 bases, and 16 bases separated the two germline ends. Germline V gene data show CDR1 as MNHEY and CDR2 as SVGAGI. CDR3 protein: CASSDTRKTYEQYF. The CDR3, as DNA: TGTGCCAGCTCCGACACGAGGAAAACCTACGAGCAGTACTTC.

This chain uses TRBV11-2 with TRBJ1-1; D might be TRBD1 (5 bases). The CDR3 is 14 residues long. Germline-derived CDR1 and CDR2 are SGHAT and FQNNGV. V gave up 1 base and J gave up 3 bases, with 9 bases separating them. The CDR3 bases are TGTGCCAGCAGCTTAGCCGGGACGGACACTGAAGCTTTCTTT. This encodes CASSLAGTDTEAFF.

This clone was found once. V is TRBV9 and J is TRBJ2-3; 7 nucleotides match TRBD2. V lost 4 bases and J lost 1; bases outside the gene matches: 12. Germline CDR1 SGDLS, CDR2 YYNGEE. The CDR3 contains 17 residues. The CDR3 spells CASSKQIAGGGTDTQYF. The CDR3 DNA reads as TGTGCCAGCAGCAAACAAATAGCGGGTGGAGGCACAGATACGCAGTATTTT.